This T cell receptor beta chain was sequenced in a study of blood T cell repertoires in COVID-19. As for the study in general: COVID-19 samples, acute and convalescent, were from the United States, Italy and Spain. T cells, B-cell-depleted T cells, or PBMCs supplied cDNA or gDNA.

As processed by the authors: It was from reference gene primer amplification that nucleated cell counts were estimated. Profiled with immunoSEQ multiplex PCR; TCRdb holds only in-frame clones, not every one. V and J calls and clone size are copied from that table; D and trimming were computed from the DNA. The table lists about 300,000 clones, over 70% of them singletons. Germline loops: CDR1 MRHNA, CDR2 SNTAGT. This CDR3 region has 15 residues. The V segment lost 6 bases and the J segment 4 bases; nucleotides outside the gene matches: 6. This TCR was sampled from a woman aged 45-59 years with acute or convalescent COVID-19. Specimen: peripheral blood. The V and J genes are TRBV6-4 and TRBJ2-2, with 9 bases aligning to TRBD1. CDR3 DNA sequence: TGTGCCAGCAGCACACAGGGGGCCGGCACCGGGGAGCTGTTTTTT. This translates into CASSTQGAGTGELFF.